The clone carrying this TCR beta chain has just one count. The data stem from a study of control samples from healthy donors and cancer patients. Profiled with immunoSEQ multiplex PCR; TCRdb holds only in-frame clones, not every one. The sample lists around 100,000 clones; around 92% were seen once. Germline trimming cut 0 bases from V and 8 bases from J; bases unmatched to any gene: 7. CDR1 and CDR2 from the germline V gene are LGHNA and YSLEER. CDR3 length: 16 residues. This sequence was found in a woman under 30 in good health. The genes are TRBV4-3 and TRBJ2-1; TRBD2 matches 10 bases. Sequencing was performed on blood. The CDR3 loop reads CASSQDMELAGDEQFF. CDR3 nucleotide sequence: TGCGCCAGCAGCCAAGATATGGAGCTAGCGGGAGATGAGCAGTTCTTC.